This is a list of T cell receptor beta chains from one sample in a study of CD8+ T cells in alopecia areata. Assay used: immunoSEQ multiplex PCR; TCRdb lists only in-frame clones, some missing. This sample yields fewer than 250,000 clones, of which roughly 40% are seen a single time; over 2% belongs to the top ten. The source was CD4+ T cells sorted from blood, collected around week 37, from a patient treated with tofacitinib. The source of these receptors is a human donor with alopecia areata. The CDR3 runs from the conserved cysteine through the conserved F or W. D genes are given only for firm matches. Only part of the rows carry a size: once, few, many, or a class if the clone is expanded.

few | TRBD1 | TRBJ2-5 | TRBV11-1 | TGTGCCAGCAGCTCGACAGGGCGGCCGGAAGAGACCCAGTACTTC | CASSSTGRPEETQYF
- | TRBD2 | TRBJ2-1 | TRBV19 | TGTGCCAGTAGTATGGCGGGACTATCCTACAATGAGCAGTTCTTC | CASSMAGLSYNEQFF
- | - | TRBJ2-1 | TRBV28 | TGTGCCAGCAGTTCGGACGGTACCTACAATGAGCAGTTCTTC | CASSSDGTYNEQFF
- | - | TRBJ2-5 | TRBV28 | TGTGCCAGCAGTCACCTCCCGGCCCTAAGGGAGACCCAGTACTTC | CASSHLPALRETQYF
- | TRBD2 | TRBJ2-7 | TRBV29-1 | TGCAGCGTCCTTAAACTAGCGGGAAGCTCCTACGAGCAGTACTTC | CSVLKLAGSSYEQYF
few | - | TRBJ1-2 | TRBV5-1 | TGCGCCAGCAGCTTGGGGGCAGTACAAGGCTACACCTTC | CASSLGAVQGYTF
- | - | TRBJ2-4 | TRBV7-8 | TGTGCCAGCAGCCCGTCCACACTAACTCGGGGCAGCAGGCCCAAAAACATTCAGTACTTC | CASSPSTLTRGSRPKNIQYF
- | - | TRBJ2-5 | TRBV9 | TGTGCCAGCAGCGCCAGCTCCCCGATCGTCGGGACCCAGTACTTC | CASSASSPIVGTQYF
few | - | TRBJ1-1 | TRBV28 | TGTGCCAGCAGTTTTAGGGGAACTGAAGCTTTCTTT | CASSFRGTEAFF
few | TRBD2 | TRBJ2-7 | TRBV19 | TGTGCCAGTACTCGTACCGGGACTAGCACGGCTTACGAGCAGTACTTC | CASTRTGTSTAYEQYF
- | - | TRBJ2-2 | TRBV6-1 | TGTGCCAGCAGTATGGGACGGCCGGGGACCGGGGAGCTGTTTTTT | CASSMGRPGTGELFF
- | - | TRBJ2-1 | TRBV15 | TGTGCCACCACCAAGTCCCGTGGACTCTACAATGAGCAGTTCTTC | CATTKSRGLYNEQFF
- | - | TRBJ1-2 | TRBV7-9 | TGTGCCAGCAGCCGAGGGACGGGTAACTATGGCTACACCTTC | CASSRGTGNYGYTF
- | TRBD1 | TRBJ1-2 | TRBV5-1 | TGCGCCAGCAGCAGGACAGGGGGCCAGGGCTACACCTTC | CASSRTGGQGYTF
- | - | TRBJ2-5 | TRBV29-1 | TGCAGCGGACGTGACAAAGAGACCCAGTACTTC | CSGRDKETQYF
few | TRBD2 | TRBJ2-1 | TRBV7-9 | TGTGCCAGCAGCCCCGGGACTAGTCCTTTCGATGAGCAGTTCTTC | CASSPGTSPFDEQFF
- | TRBD2 | TRBJ2-4 | TRBV5-1 | TGCGCCAGCAGCCCTCGGACTAGCGGGAGCCGCGGGCTTCCTCAGTACTTC | CASSPRTSGSRGLPQYF
few | TRBD2 | TRBJ2-3 | TRBV5-1 | TGCGCCAGCAGCCCAGGGACTAGCTCACCGCAGTATTTT | CASSPGTSSPQYF
- | - | TRBJ1-1 | TRBV6-6 | TGTGCCAGCAGTAGCCAGGGTAACACTGAAGCTTTCTTT | CASSSQGNTEAFF
- | TRBD2 | TRBJ2-1 | TRBV29-1 | TGCAGCTTTCAGCGGGAGCCTTACAATGAGCAGTTCTTC | CSFQREPYNEQFF
few | TRBD1 | TRBJ1-2 | TRBV11-2 | TGTGCCAGCAGCTTAGCGGCCGGGACAGCCTACTTC | CASSLAAGTAYF
- | TRBD2 | TRBJ2-1 | TRBV27 | TGTGCCAGCAAGAAGGCGGGAGGGCCCAGTGAGCAGTTCTTC | CASKKAGGPSEQFF
- | TRBD2 | TRBJ2-2 | TRBV6-6 | TGTGCCAGCAATCTAATAGCGGGAGCCGGGGAGCTGTTTTTT | CASNLIAGAGELFF
few | - | TRBJ2-2 | TRBV29-1 | TGCAGCGTCCCTTTTAGAACCGGGGAGCTGTTTTTT | CSVPFRTGELFF
- | TRBD1 | TRBJ1-2 | TRBV5-1 | TGCGCCAGCAGCCCGGGGGGACAGAATAACTATGGCTACACCTTC | CASSPGGQNNYGYTF
- | - | TRBJ1-1 | TRBV5-1 | TGCGCTACACGTCCGTCCTTGAACACTGAAGCTTTCTTT | CATRPSLNTEAFF
- | - | TRBJ1-2 | TRBV29-1 | TGCAGCGTTGAAATGGTGGCAATAAATGGCTACACCTTC | CSVEMVAINGYTF
few | - | TRBJ2-7 | TRBV5-4 | TGTGCCAGCAGCCCCCGACGGGGGAGGGGGTACGAGCAGTACTTC | CASSPRRGRGYEQYF
- | TRBD2 | TRBJ2-7 | TRBV30 | TGTGCCTGGAGTGTCGACGGCAGACCGGGACTAGCGGGAGGGTCCTACGAGCAGTACTTC | CAWSVDGRPGLAGGSYEQYF
few | - | TRBJ2-3 | TRBV29-1 | TGCAGCGTCCGGGCGGGGAACACAGATACGCAGTATTTT | CSVRAGNTDTQYF
- | TRBD2 | TRBJ2-1 | TRBV19 | TGTGCCACCAAATGGCGGGAGGCTAACAATGAGCAGTTCTTC | CATKWREANNEQFF
- | - | TRBJ2-7 | TRBV5-1 | TGCGCCAGCAGCTTAGGGATACAACGGGACGAGCAGTACTTC | CASSLGIQRDEQYF
- | TRBD2 | TRBJ2-3 | TRBV30 | TGTGCCTGCCGTGTCCCGGGACTAGCGGGAGTAGGGCATTTT | CACRVPGLAGVGHF
- | - | TRBJ2-5 | TRBV30 | TGTGCCTGGACTGGGGCACGACAAGAGACCCAGTACTTC | CAWTGARQETQYF
once | - | TRBJ2-7 | TRBV4-1 | TGCGCCAGCAGCCAAACGGCTCTCCCTGACCCCTACGAGCAGTACTTC | CASSQTALPDPYEQYF
- | TRBD1 | TRBJ1-4 | TRBV30 | TGTGCCTGGTCCCACGGACAGGGGCTGTCTGAAAAACTGTTTTTT | CAWSHGQGLSEKLFF
few | - | TRBJ2-1 | TRBV5-1 | TGCGCCAGCAGCTTGGGAGACAGCTACAATGAGCAGTTCTTC | CASSLGDSYNEQFF
few | - | TRBJ1-1 | TRBV15 | TGTGCCACCAGCAGAGATTTGCGGAGGCCAGTCGAAGCTTTCTTT | CATSRDLRRPVEAFF
once | - | TRBJ2-1 | TRBV12-5 | TGTGCTAGTGGTCCAGGGTATGGCCCCTACAATGAGCAGTTCTTC | CASGPGYGPYNEQFF
- | - | TRBJ1-2 | TRBV27 | TGTGCCAGCAGCCCGGACCGCTATGGCTACACCTTC | CASSPDRYGYTF
- | - | TRBJ2-1 | TRBV29-1 | TGCAGCGTTCTCCGGGACACATACAATGAGCAGTTCTTC | CSVLRDTYNEQFF
- | - | TRBJ1-5 | TRBV19 | TGTGCCAGTAGTCCCAAAGGCGGGGGCCGACGCAATCAGCCCCAGCATTTT | CASSPKGGGRRNQPQHF
once | TRBD1 | TRBJ2-7 | TRBV6-6 | TGTGCCAGCAGTTACCCTGACAGGGCCCACGAGCAGTACTTC | CASSYPDRAHEQYF
few | - | TRBJ2-7 | TRBV27 | TGTGCCAGCAGTTTATTTGGACAGCTCTACGAGCAGTACTTC | CASSLFGQLYEQYF
few | - | TRBJ2-1 | TRBV29-1 | TGCAGCAGCAGACTTAGCGGTCCGGAGCAGTTCTTC | CSSRLSGPEQFF
- | TRBD2 | TRBJ2-2 | TRBV7-9 | TGTGCCAGCAGCCCAACTAGCGCGGTCGGGGAGCTGTTTTTT | CASSPTSAVGELFF